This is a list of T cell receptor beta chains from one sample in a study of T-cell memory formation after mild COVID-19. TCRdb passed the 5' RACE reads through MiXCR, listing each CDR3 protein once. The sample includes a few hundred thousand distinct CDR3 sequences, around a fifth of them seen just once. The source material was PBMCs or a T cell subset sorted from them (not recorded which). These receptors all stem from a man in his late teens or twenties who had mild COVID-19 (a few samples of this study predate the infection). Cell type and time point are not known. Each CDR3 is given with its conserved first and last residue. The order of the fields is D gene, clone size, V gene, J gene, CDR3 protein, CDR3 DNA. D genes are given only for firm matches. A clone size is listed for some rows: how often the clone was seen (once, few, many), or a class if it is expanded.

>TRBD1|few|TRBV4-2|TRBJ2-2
CASSERDRGPTGELFF
TGTGCCAGCAGCGAACGGGACAGGGGGCCCACCGGGGAGCTGTTTTTT
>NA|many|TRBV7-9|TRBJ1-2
CASSLAGGADYGYTF
TGTGCCAGCAGCTTAGCCGGGGGCGCGGACTATGGCTACACCTTC
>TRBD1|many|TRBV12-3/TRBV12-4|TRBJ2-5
CASSLGQGAIETQYF
TGTGCCAGCAGTTTGGGTCAGGGGGCAATAGAGACCCAGTACTTC
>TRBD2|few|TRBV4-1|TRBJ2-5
CASSPRLAGAQETQYF
TGCGCCAGCAGCCCCCGGCTAGCGGGGGCCCAGGAGACCCAGTACTTC
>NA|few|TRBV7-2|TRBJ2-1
CASSFRTGSYNEQFF
TGTGCCAGCAGCTTTCGAACAGGGTCCTACAATGAGCAGTTCTTC
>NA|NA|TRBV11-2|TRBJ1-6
CASSSDRSSYNSPLHF
TGTGCCAGCAGCTCGGACCGCAGCTCCTATAATTCACCCCTCCACTTT
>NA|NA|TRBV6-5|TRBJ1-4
CASSYRWATNEKLFF
TGTGCCAGCAGTTATCGTTGGGCGACTAATGAAAAACTGTTTTTT
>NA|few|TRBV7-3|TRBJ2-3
CASSLPNTDTQYF
TGTGCCAGCAGCTTACCAAACACAGATACGCAGTATTTT
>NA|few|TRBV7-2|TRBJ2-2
CASRTEGTGELFF
TGTGCCAGCAGAACAGAAGGCACCGGGGAGCTGTTTTTT
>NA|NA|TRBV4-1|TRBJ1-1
CASSHFREAFF
TGCGCCAGCAGCCACTTTAGGGAAGCTTTCTTT
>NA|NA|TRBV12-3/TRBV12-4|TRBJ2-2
CASINYQTGELFF
TGTGCCAGCATCAACTACCAAACCGGGGAGCTGTTTTTT
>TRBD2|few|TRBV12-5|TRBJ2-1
CASGLITSGGAVNEQFF
TGTGCTAGTGGTTTAATTACTAGCGGGGGGGCAGTGAATGAGCAGTTCTTC
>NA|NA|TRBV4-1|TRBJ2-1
CASSQDGYNEQFF
TGCGCCAGCAGCCAAGACGGATACAATGAGCAGTTCTTC
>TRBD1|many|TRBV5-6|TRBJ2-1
CASSFRVWTGAHEQFF
TGTGCCAGCAGCTTCAGGGTTTGGACAGGGGCCCATGAGCAGTTCTTC
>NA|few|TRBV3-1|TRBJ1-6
CASSQDWGKTLHF
TGTGCCAGCAGCCAAGACTGGGGGAAGACCCTCCACTTT
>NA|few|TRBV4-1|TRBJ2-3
CASSQTGPGGDTQYF
TGCGCCAGCAGCCAAACAGGGCCGGGTGGGGATACGCAGTATTTT
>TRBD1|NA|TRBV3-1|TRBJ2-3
CASSPGRGRTDTQYF
TGTGCCAGCAGCCCGGGCAGGGGGCGCACAGATACGCAGTATTTT
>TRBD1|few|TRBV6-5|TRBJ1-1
CASSYSLQGTMNTEAFF
TGTGCCAGCAGTTACTCGTTACAGGGGACTATGAACACTGAAGCTTTCTTT
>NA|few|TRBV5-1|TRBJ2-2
CASSPRGPSMRDTGELFF
TGCGCCAGCAGCCCGCGAGGTCCTTCGATGCGCGACACCGGGGAGCTGTTTTTT
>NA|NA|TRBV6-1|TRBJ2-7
CASKGYSYEQYF
TGTGCCAGCAAGGGGTACTCCTACGAGCAGTACTTC
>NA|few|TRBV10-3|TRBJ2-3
CAITNQPLSSDTQYF
TGTGCCATCACGAACCAACCCCTGAGCAGCGATACGCAGTATTTT
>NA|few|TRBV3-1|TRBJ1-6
CASSQGGRWNSPLHF
TGTGCCAGCAGCCAAGGGGGCAGGTGGAATTCACCCCTCCACTTT
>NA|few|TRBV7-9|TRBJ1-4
CASSLEGQQKLFF
TGTGCCAGCAGCTTAGAAGGACAGCAAAAACTGTTTTTT
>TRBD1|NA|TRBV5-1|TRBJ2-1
CASSPGQANEQFF
TGCGCCAGCAGCCCCGGACAGGCCAATGAGCAGTTCTTC
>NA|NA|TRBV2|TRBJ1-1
CASITHTEAFF
TGTGCCAGCATTACCCACACTGAAGCTTTCTTT
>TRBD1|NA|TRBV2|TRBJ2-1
CASSERGQVSYNEQFF
TGTGCCAGCAGTGAAAGGGGGCAGGTCTCCTACAATGAGCAGTTCTTC
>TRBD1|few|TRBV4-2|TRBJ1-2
CASSPYVGTEDYGYTF
TGTGCCAGCAGCCCCTACGTCGGGACAGAGGACTATGGCTACACCTTC
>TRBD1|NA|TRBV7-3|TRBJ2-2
CASSLPGQGAGELFF
TGTGCCAGCAGCTTACCGGGACAGGGGGCCGGGGAGCTGTTTTTT
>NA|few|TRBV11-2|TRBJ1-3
CASSILPGGNTIYF
TGTGCCAGCAGCATCCTCCCGGGGGGAAACACCATATATTTT
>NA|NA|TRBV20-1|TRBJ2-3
CSALRSDTQYF
TGCAGTGCTCTAAGATCGGATACGCAGTATTTT
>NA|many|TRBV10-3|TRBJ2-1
CAISDRGREQFF
TGTGCCATCAGTGACCGGGGGCGTGAGCAGTTCTTC
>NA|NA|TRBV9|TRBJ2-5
CASSVGPRMATGEETQYF
TGTGCCAGCAGCGTAGGACCCCGGATGGCGACTGGCGAAGAGACCCAGTACTTC
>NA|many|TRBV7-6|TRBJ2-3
CASSLVGFSTDTQYF
TGTGCCAGCAGCTTAGTCGGATTTAGCACAGATACGCAGTATTTT
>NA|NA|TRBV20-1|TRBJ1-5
CSASREGANQPQHF
TGCAGTGCTAGCCGTGAAGGGGCGAATCAGCCCCAGCATTTT
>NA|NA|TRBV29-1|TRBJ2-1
CSVGAYNEQFF
TGCAGCGTGGGAGCCTACAATGAGCAGTTCTTC
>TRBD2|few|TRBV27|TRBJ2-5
CASSFTGGTETQYF
TGTGCCAGCAGTTTTACGGGGGGTACAGAGACCCAGTACTTC
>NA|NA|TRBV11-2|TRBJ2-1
CASSSTDRGSSYNEQFF
TGTGCCAGCAGCTCGACGGATAGGGGGAGCTCCTACAATGAGCAGTTCTTC
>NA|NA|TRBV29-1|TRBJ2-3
CSVEATDTQYF
TGCAGCGTTGAGGCCACAGATACGCAGTATTTT
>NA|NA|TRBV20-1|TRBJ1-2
CSASVQDKGTF
TGCAGTGCTAGTGTACAGGACAAGGGCACCTTC
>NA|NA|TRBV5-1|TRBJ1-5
CASSPGGRGYNQPQHF
TGCGCCAGCAGCCCTGGGGGCAGGGGATACAATCAGCCCCAGCATTTT
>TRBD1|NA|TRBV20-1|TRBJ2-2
CSASTGQGAGELFF
TGCAGTGCTAGTACGGGACAGGGGGCTGGGGAGCTGTTTTTT
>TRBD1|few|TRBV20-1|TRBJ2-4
CSAGPGTGTQYF
TGCAGTGCTGGTCCCGGGACAGGGACTCAGTACTTC
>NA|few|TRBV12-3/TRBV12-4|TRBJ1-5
CASGTQEDQPQHF
TGTGCCAGCGGGACCCAGGAGGATCAGCCCCAGCATTTT
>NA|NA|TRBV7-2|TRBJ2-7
CASSLGIEQYF
TGTGCCAGCAGCTTAGGGATCGAGCAGTACTTC
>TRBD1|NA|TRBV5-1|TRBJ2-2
CASSFGTGVTGELFF
TGCGCCAGCAGCTTCGGGACAGGGGTCACCGGGGAGCTGTTTTTT
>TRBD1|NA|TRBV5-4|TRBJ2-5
CASSSRQGVWETQYF
TGTGCCAGCAGCTCCAGACAGGGAGTATGGGAGACCCAGTACTTC
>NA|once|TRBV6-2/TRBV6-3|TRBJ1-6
CASSSGASPLHF
TGTGCCAGCAGCTCAGGGGCCTCACCCCTCCACTTT
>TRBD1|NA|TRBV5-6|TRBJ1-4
CASTTREGQTGEKLFF
TGTGCCAGCACCACCCGAGAGGGACAGACGGGGGAAAAACTGTTTTTT
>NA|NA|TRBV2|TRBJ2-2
CASSTSGETGELFF
TGTGCCAGCTCAACTTCAGGGGAGACCGGGGAGCTGTTTTTT
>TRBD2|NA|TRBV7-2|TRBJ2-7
CASSSGGGGSYEQYF
TGTGCCAGCAGCTCGGGGGGGGGCGGATCCTACGAGCAGTACTTC
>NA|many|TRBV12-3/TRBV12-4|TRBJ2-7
CASSDVGVNGEQYF
TGTGCCAGCTCCGACGTAGGGGTCAACGGAGAGCAGTACTTC
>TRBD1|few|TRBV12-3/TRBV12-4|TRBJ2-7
CASSYQDRGTYEQYF
TGTGCCAGCAGTTATCAGGACAGGGGAACCTACGAGCAGTACTTC
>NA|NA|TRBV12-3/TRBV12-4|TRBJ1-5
CASTKENQPQHF
TGTGCCAGCACCAAAGAGAATCAGCCCCAGCATTTT
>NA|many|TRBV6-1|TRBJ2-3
CASSLSRDTQYF
TGTGCCAGCAGCCTATCAAGAGATACGCAGTATTTT
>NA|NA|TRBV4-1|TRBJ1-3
CASSQVAEAGNTIYF
TGCGCCAGCAGCCAAGTCGCGGAAGCTGGAAACACCATATATTTT
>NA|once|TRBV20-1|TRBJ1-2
CSAPGAVNYGYTF
TGCAGTGCCCCTGGGGCGGTGAACTATGGCTACACCTTC
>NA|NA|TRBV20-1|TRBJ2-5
CSARPYPGTPQETQYF
TGCAGTGCTAGACCATATCCCGGGACTCCCCAAGAGACCCAGTACTTC
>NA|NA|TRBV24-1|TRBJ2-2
CATSDSRGVLGGTGELFF
TGTGCCACCAGTGATTCAAGAGGGGTACTCGGGGGCACCGGGGAGCTGTTTTTT
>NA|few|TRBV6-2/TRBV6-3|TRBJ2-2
CASSYSLGNTGELFF
TGTGCCAGCAGTTACTCGCTCGGGAACACCGGGGAGCTGTTTTTT
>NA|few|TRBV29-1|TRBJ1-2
CSARPLNYGYTF
TGCAGCGCCCGTCCTTTGAACTATGGCTACACCTTC